The 32 T cell receptor beta chains presented below share a single source sample, sequenced in a study of control samples from healthy donors and cancer patients. Produced via immunoSEQ multiplex PCR; TCRdb's table is partial and in-frame only. Here the sample spans tens of thousands of clones, more than 75% being singletons. The sequenced sample was blood. These receptors came from a man aged 50-60 years in good health.

The chain employs TRBV11-3 and TRBJ2-3, with 8 bases fitting TRBD2. The CDR3 has 15 amino acids. Germline V gene data show CDR1 as SGHNT and CDR2 as YENEEA. The ends lost 5 bases at V and 3 bases at J; junction bases unmatched: 7. The CDR3 loop is CASSRERGLTDTQYF. DNA of the CDR3: TGTGCCAGCAGCCGAGAGCGGGGGCTTACAGATACGCAGTATTTT.

This chain joins TRBV6-5 and TRBJ2-2, with 8 positions matching TRBD2. The V and J ends lost 0 bases and 1 base, in that order; junction bases with no gene match: 1. Germline V CDR1 and CDR2: MNHEY, SVGAGI. The CDR3 runs 16 residues. The CDR3 loop reads CASSYSLAENTGELFF. The CDR3 bases are TGTGCCAGCAGTTACTCACTAGCGGAGAACACCGGGGAGCTGTTTTTT.

The chain links TRBV6-5 to TRBJ1-1, with D unresolved. There are 13 residues in the CDR3. With 2 bases removed from V and 1 base from J, the gap between germline ends came to 5 bases. Germline CDR1 and CDR2: MNHEY and SVGAGI. The CDR3 DNA follows: TGTGCCAGCAGTTACGCGAGGAACACTGAAGCTTTCTTT. It specifies CASSYARNTEAFF.

This sequence joins TRBV6-2 or TRBV6-3 and TRBJ1-5, with TRBD1 matching over 7 bases. Germline CDR1 MNHEY, CDR2 SVGEGT. After removal of 6 bases from V and 3 bases from J, the junction contained 8 bases not matched to a gene. The CDR3 contains 15 residues. Here the CDR3 DNA reads TGTGCCAGCAGCCTCGACAGGGTTATCAATCAGCCCCAGCATTTT. Its protein is CASSLDRVINQPQHF.

V and J are TRBV9 and TRBJ2-5, with 8 bases that match TRBD2. J was trimmed by 4 bases and V by 4 bases; bases with no gene match: 9. This CDR3 is built from 15 residues. From germline, CDR1 is SGDLS and CDR2 YYNGEE. Written as DNA, the CDR3 is TGTGCCAGCAGCCCAACGGTCGGGAGGGGAGAGACCCAGTACTTC. Amino acid sequence: CASSPTVGRGETQYF.

The genes are TRBV7-7 and TRBJ2-1, with 7 bases aligning to TRBD2. The CDR3 totals 16 residues. CDR1 is SSHAT, CDR2 FNYEAQ, per germline (reference sequence). V shed 1 base and J 4 bases; nucleotides not matched to a gene: 7. This chain's CDR3 is CASSLGVAGRYNEQFF. CDR3 nucleotide sequence: TGTGCCAGCAGCTTAGGGGTAGCGGGCCGATACAATGAGCAGTTCTTC.

There are a few counts of this clone. The rearrangement joins TRBV5-1 to TRBJ2-7; TRBD2 matches 8 bases. This CDR3 has 15 residues. The germline V gene encodes CDR1 SGHRS and CDR2 YFSETQ. V lost 2 bases and J lost 2; bases outside the gene matches: 6. CDR3 amino acids: CASSLGAGDPYEQYF. CDR3 DNA: TGCGCCAGCAGCTTAGGAGCGGGGGATCCCTACGAGCAGTACTTC.

The chain is built from TRBV28 and TRBJ1-2; 7 bases are a match to TRBD1. V dropped 5 bases and J dropped 4; count of bases not matched to a gene: 4. The length of the CDR3 is 13 residues. In germline, CDR1 is MDHEN, CDR2 SYDVKM. As DNA, the CDR3 is TGTGCCAGCAGTCCACAGGGGATCTATGGCTACACCTTC. This codes for CASSPQGIYGYTF.

The V gene is TRBV3-1 (or the pseudogene TRBV3-2), the J gene TRBJ2-2, with a tentative D call TRBD2 (6 bases). V lost 4 bases, J lost 5 bases, and 17 bases lay in between. The V gene's germline CDR1 is LGHDT and CDR2 YNNKEL (reference sequence). The CDR3 consists of 16 residues. The CDR3 region is CASSPPGGDRTGELFF. The CDR3 DNA follows: TGTGCCAGCAGCCCCCCTGGCGGGGATCGGACCGGGGAGCTGTTTTTT.

J is TRBJ1-4 and V is TRBV30; no clear D gene. There are 10 residues in the CDR3. The germline V and J ends were trimmed by 7 bases and 6 bases, with 6 bases remaining between them. The V gene's germline CDR1 is GTSNPN and CDR2 SVGIG (reference sequence). CDR3 coding DNA: TGTGCCTCCTCACATGAAAAACTGTTTTTT. As protein: CASSHEKLFF.

This chain links TRBV28 with TRBJ2-7, with TRBD2 matching over 12 bases. The CDR3 spans 16 residues. From germline, CDR1 is MDHEN and CDR2 SYDVKM. After removal of 4 bases from V and 5 bases from J, the junction contained 9 bases not matched to a gene. CDR3: CASSSGLLAGGHEQYF. CDR3 DNA sequence: TGTGCCAGCAGTTCCGGCTTACTAGCGGGAGGACACGAGCAGTACTTC.

There are a few counts of this clone. The chain's CDR3 is CASRKTGLRNTEAFF. The CDR3 bases are TGTGCCAGCAGAAAAACGGGTTTGAGGAACACTGAAGCTTTCTTT. This sequence joins TRBV28 and TRBJ1-1; D is uncertain. The CDR3 extends over 15 amino acids. Germline-derived CDR1 and CDR2 are MDHEN and SYDVKM. Trimming stripped 6 bases from V and 1 base from J, with 15 bases between. The full variable domain, in which reference TRBV28 and TRBJ1-1 provide the parts outside the CDR3, is DVKVTQSSRYLVKRTGEKVFLECVQDMDHENMFWYRQDPGLGLRLIYFSYDVKMKEKGDIPEGYSVSREKKERFSLILESASTNQTSMYLCASRKTGLRNTEAFFGQGTRLTVV.

The rearrangement joins TRBV28 to TRBJ1-1; D remains unclear. The germline V gene has CDR1 MDHEN and CDR2 SYDVKM. With 5 bases removed from V and 2 bases from J, the gap between germline ends came to 12 bases. CDR3 length: 14 residues. CDR3 protein: CASSLSSGNTEAFF. The CDR3 DNA reads TGTGCCAGCAGTCTCTCTTCGGGCAACACTGAAGCTTTCTTT.

The chain combines TRBV30 with TRBJ2-1; weak D call: TRBD2 (5 bases). The CDR3 has 11 residues. CDR1 is GTSNPN and CDR2 is SVGIG in the germline V gene (reference sequence). Trimming stripped 2 bases from V and 7 bases from J, with 6 bases between. This CDR3 reads CAWSWENEQFF. DNA for the CDR3: TGTGCCTGGAGTTGGGAGAATGAGCAGTTCTTC. The whole variable domain, remainder taken from reference TRBV30 and TRBJ2-1, is SQTIHQWPATLVQPVGSPLSLECTVEGTSNPNLYWYRQAAGRGLQLLFYSVGIGQISSEVPQNLSASRPQDRQFILSSKKLLLSDSGFYLCAWSWENEQFFGPGTRLTVL.

The V and J genes are TRBV10-3 and TRBJ1-5; D is unclear. The CDR3 runs to 13 residues. CDR1 and CDR2 from the germline V gene are ENHRY and SYGVKD. Trimming took 2 bases from V and 2 from J, leaving 4 bases between them. For the CDR3, the DNA is TGTGCCATCAGTGAGACCCGCAATCAGCCCCAGCATTTT. Translation: CAISETRNQPQHF.

The chain combines TRBV6-5 with TRBJ2-1; TRBD2 matches 7 bases. After removal of 7 bases from V and 9 bases from J, the junction contained 6 bases not matched to a gene. This CDR3 region has 12 residues. Germline CDR1 and CDR2: MNHEY and SVGAGI. CDR3 coding DNA: TGTGCCAGCACCTTGCCGGGGGGTGAGCAGTTCTTC. Translation: CASTLPGGEQFF.

This clone was recorded once. The DNA for the CDR3 is TGTGCCAGCAGCTTAGGGACAGGGGCAGGCTATGGCTACACCTTC. Its translation is CASSLGTGAGYGYTF. The chain joins TRBV7-8 to TRBJ1-2; 9 nucleotides align to TRBD1. This CDR3 has 15 amino acids. The germline V gene encodes CDR1 SGHVS and CDR2 FQNEAQ. Trimming took 1 base from V and 4 from J; bases not matched to a gene: 4.

This clone was found once. The rearrangement uses TRBV4-3 and TRBJ1-3; no firm D call. The CDR3 runs 15 residues. The V end was cut by 0 bases, the J end by 2 bases, with 8 bases between. Germline CDR1 reads LGHNA; CDR2 reads YSLEER. The CDR3 sequence is CASSQDRGTGNTIYF. The CDR3 DNA reads as TGCGCCAGCAGCCAAGATCGAGGGACTGGAAACACCATATATTTT.

The chain employs TRBV18 and TRBJ1-1, with D possibly TRBD1 on 5 matching bases. The CDR3 covers 16 residues. V was shortened by 4 bases and J by 4 bases, with 19 bases between the two germline ends. Germline CDR1 KGHSH, CDR2 LQKENI. This chain's CDR3 is CASSLTTGGRATEAFF. The CDR3 coding sequence is TGTGCCAGCTCACTAACAACGGGGGGGAGGGCCACTGAAGCTTTCTTT.

The V and J genes are TRBV11-3 and TRBJ2-1; possible D gene TRBD2, 5 bases. Germline V gene sequence: CDR1 SGHNT, CDR2 YENEEA. The CDR3 runs 11 residues. Trimming took 5 bases from V and 8 from J, leaving 7 bases between them. In DNA form, the CDR3 reads TGTGCCAGCAGCGAGGGATATGAGCAGTTCTTC. Translated: CASSEGYEQFF.

V usage is TRBV4-3 and J usage is TRBJ1-5, with unresolved D. This CDR3 region has 15 residues. V was cut by 0 bases and J by 10 bases, with 16 bases left in between. Germline loops: CDR1 LGHNA, CDR2 YSLEER. CDR3: CASSQDSSHRRPQHF. The CDR3 region has the DNA TGCGCCAGCAGCCAAGATTCCAGCCATAGACGACCCCAGCATTTT.

The chain carries TRBV6-5 and TRBJ2-3; 7 nucleotides agree with TRBD2. From germline, CDR1 is MNHEY and CDR2 SVGAGI. With 6 bases clipped from V and 4 bases from J, the junction kept 4 bases outside the gene matches. The CDR3 runs to 13 residues. The CDR3 reads CASRPGGADTQYF. The CDR3 region has the DNA TGTGCCAGCAGACCGGGAGGAGCAGATACGCAGTATTTT.

The rearrangement joins TRBV11-3 to TRBJ2-7; D is unresolved. V was trimmed by 5 bases and J by 1 base, leaving 6 bases between them. Germline V lookup: CDR1 SGHNT, CDR2 YENEEA. The length of the CDR3 is 12 residues. The DNA of the CDR3 is TGTGCCAGCAGCATAGGGTCCTACGAGCAGTACTTC. It is translated as CASSIGSYEQYF.

The chain links TRBV6-6 to TRBJ2-1, with 14 bases lining up with TRBD2. CDR3 length: 15 amino acids. Germline-derived CDR1 and CDR2 are MNHNY and SVGAGI (reference sequence). Unmatched junction bases numbered 5, after V lost 5 bases and J lost 8 bases. This CDR3 reads CASSHGTSGRYEQFF. Written as DNA, the CDR3 is TGTGCCAGCAGTCACGGGACTAGCGGGAGATATGAGCAGTTCTTC.

The rearrangement uses TRBV4-1 and TRBJ2-1; D is undetermined. Germline V gene lookup returns CDR1 MGHRA and CDR2 YSYEKL. V was shortened by 4 bases and J by 4 bases, with 14 bases between the two germline ends. This CDR3 has 15 residues. CDR3 in amino acids: CASSRTPSGYNEQFF. DNA for the CDR3: TGCGCCAGCAGCCGAACCCCCAGTGGGTACAATGAGCAGTTCTTC.

The table lists this clone with a count of one. The V gene is TRBV18, the J gene TRBJ2-5, with 8 bases aligning to TRBD2. V trimming: 2 bases; J trimming: 4 bases; junction bases outside the gene matches: 9. Germline V lookup: CDR1 KGHSH, CDR2 LQKENI. The length of the CDR3 is 16 residues. CDR3: CASSPFSGKARETQYF. In nucleotides, the CDR3 is TGTGCCAGCTCACCATTTAGCGGGAAAGCCAGAGAGACCCAGTACTTC. The variable domain in full, with the rest retrieved from reference TRBV18 and TRBJ2-5, is NAGVMQNPRHLVRRRGQEARLRCSPMKGHSHVYWYRQLPEEGLKFMVYLQKENIIDESGMPKERFSAEFPKEGPSILRIQQVVRGDSAAYFCASSPFSGKARETQYFGPGTRLLVL.

Note on this clone: Within the sample, other DNA sequences also encode this same CDR3. V usage is TRBV18 and J usage is TRBJ2-2; possible D gene TRBD1, 6 bases. Germline CDR1 and CDR2: KGHSH and LQKENI. V lost 2 bases, J lost 4 bases, and 8 bases lay in between. The CDR3 spans 14 residues. Written as DNA, the CDR3 is TGTGCCAGCTCACCAGGACAGCGCACCGGGGAGCTGTTTTTT. Translating it yields CASSPGQRTGELFF.

V gene TRBV3-1 (or the pseudogene TRBV3-2) combines with J gene TRBJ2-7; D gene uncertain. V dropped 1 base and J dropped 1 base, with 14 bases sitting between them. CDR1 and CDR2 from the germline V gene are LGHDT and YNNKEL (reference sequence). The CDR3 covers 16 residues. The CDR3 nucleotides are TGTGCCAGCAGCCAAGCGTCGGACCGAGGATCCTACGAGCAGTACTTC. Its protein is CASSQASDRGSYEQYF.

The genes are TRBV6-2 or TRBV6-3 and TRBJ2-7, with 11 nucleotides matching TRBD2. Looked up from germline, CDR1 is MNHEY and CDR2 is SVGEGT. After removal of 5 bases from V and 4 bases from J, the junction contained 7 bases not matched to a gene. The length of the CDR3 is 15 residues. The CDR3 coding sequence is TGTGCCAGCAGTATAGCGGGAGGGGATGGTTACGAGCAGTACTTC. Amino acid sequence: CASSIAGGDGYEQYF.

This sequence joins TRBV14 and TRBJ2-6; D is possibly TRBD1 (6 bases). The V end was cut by 4 bases, the J end by 0 bases, with 16 bases between. Per germline, CDR1 SGHDN and CDR2 FVKESK. The CDR3 contains 18 residues. The CDR3 bases are TGTGCCAGCAGCCCGAGGTTTCGGACAGTCTCTGGGGCCAACGTCCTGACTTTC. It yields the protein CASSPRFRTVSGANVLTF.

The chain joins TRBV20-1 to TRBJ2-3; tentatively, D is TRBD2 (5 bases). Germline assignment: CDR1 DFQATT and CDR2 SNEGSKA (reference sequence). V gave up 6 bases and J gave up 4 bases, with 8 bases separating them. The CDR3 has 11 residues. Here the CDR3 reads CSATRADTQYF. DNA for the CDR3: TGCAGTGCAACTAGAGCAGATACGCAGTATTTT.

The CDR3 reads CASSYSGGGKGYTF. The CDR3 DNA sequence: TGTGCCAGCAGTTACTCTGGCGGGGGCAAAGGCTACACCTTC. The J gene is TRBJ1-2, the V gene TRBV6-5; tentative D call: TRBD1 (6 bases). V lost 0 bases and J lost 8, with 13 bases in between. CDR1 MNHEY and CDR2 SVGAGI come from the germline V gene. The CDR3 is 14 amino acids.